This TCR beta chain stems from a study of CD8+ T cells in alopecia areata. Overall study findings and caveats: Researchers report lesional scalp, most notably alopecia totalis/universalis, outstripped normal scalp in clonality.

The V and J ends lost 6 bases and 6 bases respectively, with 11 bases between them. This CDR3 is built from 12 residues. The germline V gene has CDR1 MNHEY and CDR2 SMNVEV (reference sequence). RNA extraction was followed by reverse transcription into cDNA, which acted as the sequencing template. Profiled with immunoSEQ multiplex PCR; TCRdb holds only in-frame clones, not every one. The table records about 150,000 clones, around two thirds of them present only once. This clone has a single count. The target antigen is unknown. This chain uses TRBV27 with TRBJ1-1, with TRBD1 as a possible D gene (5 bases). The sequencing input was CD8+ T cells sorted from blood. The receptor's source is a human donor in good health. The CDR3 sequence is CASRAGGAEAFF. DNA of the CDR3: TGTGCCAGCAGGGCGGGGGGGGCTGAAGCTTTCTTT.